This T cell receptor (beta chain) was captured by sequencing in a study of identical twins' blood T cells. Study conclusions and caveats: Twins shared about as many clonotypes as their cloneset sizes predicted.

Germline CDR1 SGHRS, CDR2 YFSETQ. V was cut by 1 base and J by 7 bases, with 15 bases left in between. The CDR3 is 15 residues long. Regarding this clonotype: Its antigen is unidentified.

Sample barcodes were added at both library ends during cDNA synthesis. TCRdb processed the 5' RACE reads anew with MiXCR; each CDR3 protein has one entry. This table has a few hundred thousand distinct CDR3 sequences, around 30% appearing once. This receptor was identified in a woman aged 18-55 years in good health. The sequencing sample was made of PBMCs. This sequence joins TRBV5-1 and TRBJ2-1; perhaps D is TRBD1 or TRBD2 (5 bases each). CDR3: CASSLSEAWGNEQFF. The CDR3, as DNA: TGCGCCAGCAGCTTGTCTGAGGCGTGGGGGAATGAGCAGTTCTTC.